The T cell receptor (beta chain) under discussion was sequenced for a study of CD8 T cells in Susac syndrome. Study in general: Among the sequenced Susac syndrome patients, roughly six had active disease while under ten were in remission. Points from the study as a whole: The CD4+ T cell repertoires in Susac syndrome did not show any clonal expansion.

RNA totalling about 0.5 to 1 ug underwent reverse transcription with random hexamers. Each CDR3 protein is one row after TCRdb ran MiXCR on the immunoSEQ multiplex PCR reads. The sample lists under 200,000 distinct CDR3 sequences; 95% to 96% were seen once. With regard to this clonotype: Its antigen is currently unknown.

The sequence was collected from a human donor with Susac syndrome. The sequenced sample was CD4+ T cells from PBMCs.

The DNA for the CDR3 is TGTGCCAGCAGTGCGGGAGCCAGCGATACGCAGTATTTT. It is translated as CASSAGASDTQYF. The genes are TRBV25-1 and TRBJ2-3; D might be TRBD2 (6 bases). V lost 4 bases and J lost 6, with 11 bases in between. Germline assignment: CDR1 MGHDK and CDR2 SYGVNS. The CDR3 spans 13 residues.